This T cell receptor (beta chain) was recovered during a study of T-cell reconstitution after alpha-beta-depleted transplantation in children. This clonotype was observed a handful of times. CDR3 length equals 15 residues. CDR1 is SGDLS and CDR2 is YYNGEE in the germline V gene. The V end lost 4 bases, the J end lost 0 bases, and 13 bases lay between the germline ends. Unique molecular identifiers tagged the TCRbeta library. TCRdb analysed the PCR reads with MiXCR anew, one entry per CDR3 protein. In the table there are 350,000 to 450,000 distinct CDR3 sequences, 13% of which are singletons. This rearrangement joins TRBV9 to TRBJ1-1; D is uncertain. The material was PBMCs, obtained from the stem cell graft. This TCR came from a human donor who donated a stem cell graft to a child with Fanconi anemia. In nucleotides, the CDR3 is TGTGCCAGCAGCCCCAGAGGAGTTATGAACACTGAAGCTTTCTTT. This translates into CASSPRGVMNTEAFF.